This entry concerns a single T cell receptor (beta chain). This record belongs to a study of blood T cell repertoires in COVID-19. Study-wide context: COVID-19 samples, acute and convalescent, were from the United States, Italy and Spain. T cells, B-cell-depleted T cells, or PBMCs supplied cDNA or gDNA.

Germline V gene lookup returns CDR1 MNHEY and CDR2 SMNVEV (reference sequence). There are 16 residues in the CDR3. Deletions cut 7 bases from V and 4 bases from J, with 22 bases between. In the source study's methods: Amplification with reference gene primers provided the estimates of nucleated cell counts. The protocol was immunoSEQ multiplex PCR, while the TCRdb copy is restricted to in-frame clones and leaves out a portion. That table is the source of V, J and clone size, and D and trimming were worked out from the DNA. The sample contains 8,000 or so clones, approximately 80% of which appear only once.

The material sequenced was peripheral blood. The chain is built from TRBV27 and TRBJ2-5, with a tentative D call TRBD1 (6 bases). This clonotype was sampled from a human donor in a cohort sampled during active COVID-19. The DNA for the CDR3 is TGTGCCAGCAATTCAATCCGGGACACGGGCGTAGAGACCCAGTACTTC. The encoded protein is CASNSIRDTGVETQYF.